This is a list of T cell receptor beta chains from one sample in a study of blood T cell repertoires in COVID-19. The method was immunoSEQ multiplex PCR; TCRdb's version includes in-frame clones alone and lacks a portion of them. In the table there are about 200,000 clones, under 95% of which are singletons. Sequencing was performed on peripheral blood. The receptors here all came from a man aged 25-45 years with acute or convalescent COVID-19. Each CDR3 is given with its conserved first and last residue. A D gene is named only where the DNA matches it firmly. Clone sizes are given selectively: once, few, many, or a class where the clone is expanded.

TRBV21-1,TRBJ2-1,NA,NA,TGTGCCAGCAGCAAAGCCCCAAGTGATGCCGCGCAAAACTACAATGAGCAGTTCTTC,CASSKAPSDAAQNYNEQFF
TRBV4-2,TRBJ2-5,TRBD2,once,TGTGCCAGCAGCCCCGGGACTAGCGGTCAAGAGACCCAGTACTTC,CASSPGTSGQETQYF
TRBV5-6,TRBJ1-6,NA,NA,TGTGCCAGCAGCTTTGGGGGGGTAGGGTCACCCCTCCACTTT,CASSFGGVGSPLHF
TRBV29-1,TRBJ2-6,NA,NA,TGCAGCGTTGACTTCAGATCAGGGCAAAACTCTGGAGCCAACGTCCTGACTTTC,CSVDFRSGQNSGANVLTF
TRBV15,TRBJ1-5,TRBD1,NA,TGTGCCACCAGCAGAGAGACAGGGAGTAGGAGCAATCAGCCCCAGCATTTT,CATSRETGSRSNQPQHF
TRBV20-1,TRBJ2-2,TRBD1,NA,TGCAGTGCTAGTCGGACAGGGTCGGTCGGGGAGCTGTTTTTT,CSASRTGSVGELFF
TRBV23-1,TRBJ1-2,TRBD1,NA,TGCGCGATAATAGGGACAGGACTCCACTTCCATGGCTACACCTTC,CAIIGTGLHFHGYTF
TRBV4-2,TRBJ2-7,TRBD1,NA,TGTGCCAGCAGCCAAGGGACAGGGGCTTTCTACGAGCAGTACTTC,CASSQGTGAFYEQYF
TRBV6-5,TRBJ2-6,NA,NA,TGTGCCGGGCTCTCTGGGGCCAACGTCCTGACTTTC,CAGLSGANVLTF
TRBV27,TRBJ1-5,NA,once,TGTGCCAGCAGTTTCCGGGGGGGAAAGCCCCAGCATTTT,CASSFRGGKPQHF
TRBV5-1,TRBJ2-5,TRBD2,NA,TGCGCCAGCAGCTTGGGCGGGGGGGCCGAGGAGACCCAGTACTTC,CASSLGGGAEETQYF
TRBV3-1/TRBV3-2,TRBJ1-1,NA,NA,TGTGCCAGCAGAACAGGGAACACTGAAGCTTTCTTT,CASRTGNTEAFF
TRBV5-1,TRBJ1-2,TRBD1,NA,TGCGCCAGCAGCTTGCCAGGGGGCGATGGCTACACCTTC,CASSLPGGDGYTF
TRBV14,TRBJ2-7,TRBD2,NA,TGTGCCAGCAGCCAAGAATTAGCGGGGGGCTACGAGCAGTACTTC,CASSQELAGGYEQYF
TRBV18,TRBJ1-2,NA,NA,TGTGCCAGCTCACCAGGACAGTTGGCTAACTATGGCTACACCTTC,CASSPGQLANYGYTF
TRBV9,TRBJ2-7,NA,NA,TGTGCCAGCAGCGTAGCACAGGGAGGGTACGAGCAGTACTTC,CASSVAQGGYEQYF
TRBV28,TRBJ2-4,TRBD1,NA,TGTGCCAGCAGTTTACTTGGGCAGGGGGTGAAAAACATTCAGTACTTC,CASSLLGQGVKNIQYF
TRBV29-1,TRBJ2-3,NA,NA,TGCAGCGTTGGGCGGATCACAGATACGCAGTATTTT,CSVGRITDTQYF
TRBV19,TRBJ2-2,NA,NA,TGTGCCAGTAGTAGGATTTGGGGGGTTCTTACGCGGCCGGACACCGGGGAGCTGTTTTTT,CASSRIWGVLTRPDTGELFF
TRBV5-1,TRBJ2-7,TRBD2,NA,TGCGCCAGCAGCTTGGGACTAGCCAGCGAGCAGTACTTC,CASSLGLASEQYF
TRBV28,TRBJ2-7,TRBD2,NA,TGTGCCAGCGCGGGACTAGCGGTTGAGCAGTACTTC,CASAGLAVEQYF
TRBV14,TRBJ1-1,NA,few,TGTGCCAGCAGCCAAGGCGCAGGGTACGTCGATAACACTGAAGCTTTCTTT,CASSQGAGYVDNTEAFF
TRBV4-1,TRBJ2-7,NA,NA,TGCGCCAGCAGCCTGACTTCGACAGAGAGCTACGAGCAGTACTTC,CASSLTSTESYEQYF
TRBV4-1,TRBJ2-1,NA,NA,TGCGCCAGCAAGCTCGCCGTGGGCCGTATGAATGAGCAGTTCTTC,CASKLAVGRMNEQFF
TRBV9,TRBJ2-1,TRBD1,once,TGTGCCAGCAGCAAGACAGGGGGCACCTACAATGAGCAGTTCTTC,CASSKTGGTYNEQFF
TRBV5-5,TRBJ2-7,TRBD2,NA,TGTGCCAGCAGCTCCCAACCGAGCGGGAGATTGGGCGAGCAGTACTTC,CASSSQPSGRLGEQYF
TRBV11-3,TRBJ2-2,TRBD1,NA,TGTGCCAGCAGCTTGGACAGGGGAACCGGGGAGCTGTTTTTT,CASSLDRGTGELFF
TRBV27,TRBJ1-1,TRBD1,NA,TGTGCCAGCAGTATCGAACCTCGGACAGGTCCCCTAAGTCAACGCGACAAGGTTTTCTTT,CASSIEPRTGPLSQRDKVFF
TRBV10-2,TRBJ2-7,NA,NA,TGCGCCAGCAGTGAGTCCGGGGGGCGAACCTACGAGCAGTACTTC,CASSESGGRTYEQYF
TRBV3-1/TRBV3-2,TRBJ1-4,TRBD1,once,TGTGCCGAACAGGGGGCAGTTGCAACTAATGAAAAACTGTTTTTT,CAEQGAVATNEKLFF
TRBV4-1,TRBJ2-5,NA,NA,TGCGCCAGCAGCCGCCCGGGACTTCAAGAGACCCAGTACTTC,CASSRPGLQETQYF
TRBV7-6,TRBJ1-2,TRBD1,NA,TGTGCCAGCAGCCCTCAAGGGGGGACAGTCTTTAATCTTGATGGCTACACCTTC,CASSPQGGTVFNLDGYTF
TRBV7-3,TRBJ2-1,NA,NA,TGTGCCAGCAGCCGGAGTGGGGCTGAGCAGTTCTTC,CASSRSGAEQFF
TRBV25-1,TRBJ1-2,NA,NA,TGTGCCAGCAGCGCCCACGGGGGGAATGGCTACACCTTC,CASSAHGGNGYTF
TRBV30,TRBJ1-2,NA,NA,TGTGCCTGGAGTGCTCAGGGTTGGGATGGCTACACCTTC,CAWSAQGWDGYTF
TRBV18,TRBJ2-1,NA,NA,TGTGCCAGCTCGTCACAGGTTGGACCGCAGTTCTTC,CASSSQVGPQFF
TRBV10-3,TRBJ2-5,TRBD2,NA,TGTGCCACAAGGCCGTTACTAGCGGGGGACCAAGAGACCCAGTACTTC,CATRPLLAGDQETQYF
TRBV2,TRBJ1-5,TRBD1,NA,TGTGCCAGCAGTGGAACAGGGGGCACTCAGCCCCAGCATTTT,CASSGTGGTQPQHF
TRBV2,TRBJ2-7,TRBD2,NA,TGTGCCAGCAGTGCTAGCGGGGGAGTGGTTCAGTACTTC,CASSASGGVVQYF
TRBV6-2/TRBV6-3,TRBJ1-2,NA,once,TGTGCCAGCAGTTACCCAGGGGCACCTGGCTACACCTTC,CASSYPGAPGYTF
TRBV12-2,TRBJ1-1,NA,NA,TGTGCAAGAGACAGGGCCACTGAAGCTTTCTTT,CARDRATEAFF
TRBV10-2,TRBJ1-4,TRBD1,once,TGCGCCAGCAGTGAAAGGGGGCGGGAAAAACTGTTTTTT,CASSERGREKLFF
TRBV19,TRBJ2-4,NA,NA,TGTGCCAGTAGTATGGCAGGGGTTAGGAAAAACATTCAGTACTTC,CASSMAGVRKNIQYF
TRBV5-1,TRBJ2-1,NA,NA,TGCGCCAGCAGCGGTATGGGGCAACACAATGAGCAGTTCTTC,CASSGMGQHNEQFF
TRBV28,TRBJ1-2,TRBD1,NA,TGTGCCAGCAGTTTTTTAGGGACAGTCCACTTC,CASSFLGTVHF
TRBV4-1,TRBJ1-5,TRBD1,NA,TGCGCCAGCAGCCAAGGGGACAGGGCCGGGAGCAATCAGCCCCAGCATTTT,CASSQGDRAGSNQPQHF
TRBV27,TRBJ2-7,NA,NA,TGTGCCAGCAGTTTTAGACCGAGCGGACCCTACGAGCAGTACTTC,CASSFRPSGPYEQYF
TRBV14,TRBJ2-1,NA,NA,TGTGCCAGCAGCTCCCCGCAGGGGAGAGGGGCCTACAATGAGCAGTTCTTC,CASSSPQGRGAYNEQFF
TRBV4-2,TRBJ1-1,NA,NA,TGTGCCAGCAGCCAAGGGTCAGTGAACACTGAAGCTTTCTTT,CASSQGSVNTEAFF
TRBV18,TRBJ1-4,NA,NA,TGTGCCAGCTCACGGCAGACAACTAATGAAAAACTGTTTTTT,CASSRQTTNEKLFF